This is a list of T cell receptor beta chains from one sample in a study of cytomegalovirus exposure and HLA in healthy donors. TCRdb's table, derived via immunoSEQ multiplex PCR, lists solely in-frame clones and lacks some. The table includes 120,000 or so clones, 75% detected once. The sequenced sample consisted of PBMCs. The receptors come from a woman between 40 and 55 years old in good health and CMV-seropositive. The CDR3 runs from the conserved cysteine through the conserved F or W. D genes are given only for firm matches. Rows give clone size only sometimes, using once, few, many, or a class for an expanded clone.

j_call: TRBJ2-7
d_call: TRBD1
v_call: TRBV7-2
clone_size: NA
cdr3_aa: CASRPTGGRGEQYF
cdr3_nt: TGTGCCAGCAGACCGACAGGGGGCCGAGGGGAGCAGTACTTC

j_call: TRBJ1-2
d_call: NA
v_call: TRBV6-5
clone_size: few
cdr3_aa: CASSHFDRPYGYTF
cdr3_nt: TGTGCCAGCAGTCACTTCGACAGGCCCTATGGCTACACCTTC

j_call: TRBJ1-1
d_call: NA
v_call: TRBV6-5
clone_size: NA
cdr3_aa: CASHTNYEAFF
cdr3_nt: TGTGCCAGCCACACAAACTACGAAGCTTTCTTT

j_call: TRBJ1-2
d_call: NA
v_call: TRBV6-5
clone_size: NA
cdr3_aa: CASSSTALNGYTF
cdr3_nt: TGTGCCAGCAGTTCGACAGCCTTAAATGGCTACACCTTC

j_call: TRBJ2-1
d_call: NA
v_call: TRBV2
clone_size: NA
cdr3_aa: CASSDQGSSYNEQFF
cdr3_nt: TGTGCCAGCAGTGACCAGGGAAGCTCCTACAATGAGCAGTTCTTC

j_call: TRBJ2-2
d_call: NA
v_call: TRBV29-1
clone_size: NA
cdr3_aa: CSVFSNRVNGELFF
cdr3_nt: TGCAGCGTTTTCTCAAACAGGGTGAACGGGGAGCTGTTTTTT

j_call: TRBJ2-6
d_call: NA
v_call: TRBV5-1
clone_size: NA
cdr3_aa: CASSQTSIGANVLTF
cdr3_nt: TGCGCCAGCAGTCAGACTAGTATTGGGGCCAACGTCCTGACTTTC

j_call: TRBJ2-7
d_call: TRBD1
v_call: TRBV19
clone_size: NA
cdr3_aa: CASTQRTGGRDEQYF
cdr3_nt: TGTGCCAGTACCCAAAGGACAGGGGGAAGGGACGAGCAGTACTTC

j_call: TRBJ1-2
d_call: NA
v_call: TRBV7-9
clone_size: NA
cdr3_aa: CASSSSDGYTF
cdr3_nt: TGTGCCAGCAGCTCTTCGGATGGCTACACCTTC

j_call: TRBJ2-1
d_call: NA
v_call: TRBV7-2
clone_size: NA
cdr3_aa: CASSPLLRWPYNEQFF
cdr3_nt: TGTGCCAGCAGCCCACTACTTCGTTGGCCTTACAATGAGCAGTTCTTC

j_call: TRBJ1-2
d_call: NA
v_call: TRBV6-5
clone_size: NA
cdr3_aa: CASSKGEGGYGYTF
cdr3_nt: TGTGCCAGCAGTAAGGGAGAGGGTGGCTATGGCTACACCTTC

j_call: TRBJ1-2
d_call: TRBD1
v_call: TRBV30
clone_size: once
cdr3_aa: CAWSILSRDRDTF
cdr3_nt: TGTGCCTGGAGTATACTCAGCCGGGACAGGGACACCTTC

j_call: TRBJ1-5
d_call: NA
v_call: TRBV9
clone_size: NA
cdr3_aa: CASSVGGVQPQHF
cdr3_nt: TGTGCCAGCAGCGTAGGGGGGGTTCAGCCCCAGCATTTT

j_call: TRBJ1-5
d_call: NA
v_call: TRBV27
clone_size: once
cdr3_aa: CASSLEFREGQPQHF
cdr3_nt: TGTGCCAGCAGTTTAGAGTTCAGGGAGGGCCAGCCCCAGCATTTT

j_call: TRBJ2-5
d_call: NA
v_call: TRBV4-2
clone_size: NA
cdr3_aa: CASSQPIDQGLETQYF
cdr3_nt: TGTGCCAGCAGCCAACCAATAGATCAGGGTCTAGAGACCCAGTACTTC

j_call: TRBJ2-1
d_call: TRBD2
v_call: TRBV11-1
clone_size: NA
cdr3_aa: CASGSGTLNLNNEQFF
cdr3_nt: TGTGCCAGCGGGAGCGGGACTCTCAATCTAAACAATGAGCAGTTCTTC

j_call: TRBJ2-5
d_call: NA
v_call: TRBV29-1
clone_size: NA
cdr3_aa: CSVWTTREFQETQYF
cdr3_nt: TGCAGCGTTTGGACGACCAGGGAATTTCAAGAGACCCAGTACTTC

j_call: TRBJ1-1
d_call: TRBD1
v_call: TRBV19
clone_size: once
cdr3_aa: CASSRDRKGATEAFF
cdr3_nt: TGTGCCAGTAGTCGGGACAGGAAGGGAGCCACTGAAGCTTTCTTT

j_call: TRBJ2-5
d_call: TRBD1
v_call: TRBV2
clone_size: NA
cdr3_aa: CAGRDSSQETQYF
cdr3_nt: TGTGCCGGAAGGGACAGTTCTCAAGAGACCCAGTACTTC

j_call: TRBJ1-4
d_call: NA
v_call: TRBV27
clone_size: NA
cdr3_aa: CASSLRRETEKLFF
cdr3_nt: TGTGCCAGCAGTTTAAGAAGGGAGACTGAAAAACTGTTTTTT

j_call: TRBJ1-1
d_call: NA
v_call: TRBV5-1
clone_size: NA
cdr3_aa: CASRAGLMNTEAFF
cdr3_nt: TGCGCCAGCAGAGCGGGACTCATGAACACTGAAGCTTTCTTT

j_call: TRBJ1-6
d_call: NA
v_call: TRBV6-1
clone_size: NA
cdr3_aa: CASSGVSYNSPLHF
cdr3_nt: TGTGCCAGCAGCGGGGTCTCCTATAATTCACCCCTCCACTTT

j_call: TRBJ1-3
d_call: NA
v_call: TRBV30
clone_size: NA
cdr3_aa: CAWNQGVYGNTIYF
cdr3_nt: TGTGCCTGGAACCAGGGTGTATATGGAAACACCATATATTTT

j_call: TRBJ1-5
d_call: NA
v_call: TRBV19
clone_size: NA
cdr3_aa: CASSFRDNQPQHF
cdr3_nt: TGTGCCAGTAGTTTCCGGGACAATCAGCCCCAGCATTTT

j_call: TRBJ1-1
d_call: NA
v_call: TRBV9
clone_size: NA
cdr3_aa: CASSVGNRVDTEAFF
cdr3_nt: TGTGCCAGCAGCGTAGGGAACCGGGTTGACACTGAAGCTTTCTTT

j_call: TRBJ1-2
d_call: TRBD1
v_call: TRBV5-8
clone_size: NA
cdr3_aa: CASSAYQQGNYGYTF
cdr3_nt: TGTGCCAGCAGCGCCTACCAACAGGGGAACTATGGCTACACCTTC

j_call: TRBJ2-7
d_call: TRBD2
v_call: TRBV9
clone_size: NA
cdr3_aa: CASSVGSTSGTITYEQYF
cdr3_nt: TGTGCCAGCAGCGTAGGTTCAACTAGCGGGACTATTACCTACGAGCAGTACTTC

j_call: TRBJ2-5
d_call: TRBD1
v_call: TRBV7-6
clone_size: few
cdr3_aa: CASSPATGGRETQYF
cdr3_nt: TGTGCCAGCAGCCCCGCGACAGGGGGCCGGGAGACCCAGTACTTC

j_call: TRBJ2-5
d_call: NA
v_call: TRBV6-1
clone_size: NA
cdr3_aa: CASSEAGKGQLGVWETQYF
cdr3_nt: TGTGCCAGCAGTGAAGCGGGAAAGGGACAACTGGGTGTATGGGAGACCCAGTACTTC

j_call: TRBJ2-2
d_call: TRBD1
v_call: TRBV9
clone_size: NA
cdr3_aa: CASSARTGAGELFF
cdr3_nt: TGTGCCAGCAGCGCTCGGACAGGGGCCGGGGAGCTGTTTTTT

j_call: TRBJ2-7
d_call: TRBD1
v_call: TRBV15
clone_size: few
cdr3_aa: CATSREMTGYEQYF
cdr3_nt: TGTGCCACCAGCAGAGAGATGACAGGGTACGAGCAGTACTTC

j_call: TRBJ1-6
d_call: NA
v_call: TRBV28
clone_size: NA
cdr3_aa: CASSLGDSPNSPLHF
cdr3_nt: TGTGCCAGCAGTTTAGGAGACAGCCCTAATTCACCCCTCCACTTT

j_call: TRBJ1-6
d_call: TRBD1
v_call: TRBV7-6
clone_size: NA
cdr3_aa: CASTLGQHNSPLHF
cdr3_nt: TGTGCCAGCACCCTGGGACAGCATAATTCACCCCTCCACTTT

j_call: TRBJ1-3
d_call: TRBD1
v_call: TRBV30
clone_size: NA
cdr3_aa: CAWNAGTEGPVDTIYF
cdr3_nt: TGTGCCTGGAACGCCGGGACAGAGGGACCTGTAGACACCATATATTTT

j_call: TRBJ2-1
d_call: NA
v_call: TRBV4-1
clone_size: NA
cdr3_aa: CASSKTGTPNNEQFF
cdr3_nt: TGCGCCAGCAGCAAAACCGGGACACCCAACAATGAGCAGTTCTTC

j_call: TRBJ2-7
d_call: NA
v_call: TRBV30
clone_size: NA
cdr3_aa: CAWTRTPGAYEQYF
cdr3_nt: TGTGCCTGGACCAGGACCCCGGGGGCCTACGAGCAGTACTTC

j_call: TRBJ2-5
d_call: TRBD2
v_call: TRBV5-5
clone_size: NA
cdr3_aa: CASSLFGTTQETQYF
cdr3_nt: TGTGCCAGCAGCTTGTTCGGGACTACTCAAGAGACCCAGTACTTC

j_call: TRBJ2-7
d_call: TRBD2
v_call: TRBV9
clone_size: once
cdr3_aa: CASSPLAGAPHEQYF
cdr3_nt: TGTGCCAGCAGCCCGCTAGCGGGGGCCCCCCACGAGCAGTACTTC

j_call: TRBJ1-1
d_call: TRBD1
v_call: TRBV6-5
clone_size: NA
cdr3_aa: CASRSQGADTEAFF
cdr3_nt: TGTGCCAGCAGATCACAGGGGGCGGACACTGAAGCTTTCTTT

j_call: TRBJ1-3
d_call: NA
v_call: TRBV18
clone_size: NA
cdr3_aa: CASSPRRTELGTIYF
cdr3_nt: TGTGCCAGCTCACCCCGTCGGACTGAGCTAGGCACCATATATTTT

j_call: TRBJ2-5
d_call: TRBD2
v_call: TRBV9
clone_size: NA
cdr3_aa: CASSDLAGGRETQYF
cdr3_nt: TGTGCCAGCAGCGACCTAGCGGGGGGGCGGGAGACCCAGTACTTC

j_call: TRBJ2-5
d_call: NA
v_call: TRBV5-1
clone_size: few
cdr3_aa: CASSLLQGQETQYF
cdr3_nt: TGCGCCAGCAGCTTATTGCAGGGACAAGAGACCCAGTACTTC

j_call: TRBJ1-2
d_call: NA
v_call: TRBV30
clone_size: NA
cdr3_aa: CAWSPVEISYGYTF
cdr3_nt: TGTGCCTGGAGCCCAGTGGAGATAAGCTATGGCTACACCTTC

j_call: TRBJ2-7
d_call: TRBD2
v_call: TRBV6-5
clone_size: NA
cdr3_aa: CASSPTSGNSEQYF
cdr3_nt: TGTGCCAGCAGTCCTACTAGCGGGAACAGCGAGCAGTACTTC

j_call: TRBJ2-1
d_call: TRBD2
v_call: TRBV7-3
clone_size: once
cdr3_aa: CASSPSSSGGINEQFF
cdr3_nt: TGTGCCAGCAGCCCGTCGAGTAGCGGGGGGATCAATGAGCAGTTCTTC

j_call: TRBJ2-1
d_call: TRBD2
v_call: TRBV11-3
clone_size: NA
cdr3_aa: CASSLLGEGYNEQFF
cdr3_nt: TGTGCCAGCAGCCTATTGGGGGAGGGATACAATGAGCAGTTCTTC

j_call: TRBJ2-1
d_call: NA
v_call: TRBV19
clone_size: NA
cdr3_aa: CASSIDYPTYPEVHEQFF
cdr3_nt: TGTGCCAGTAGTATAGATTACCCCACCTACCCCGAGGTCCATGAGCAGTTCTTC

j_call: TRBJ1-1
d_call: NA
v_call: TRBV6-6
clone_size: few
cdr3_aa: CASRVGAVGTEAFF
cdr3_nt: TGTGCCAGCAGGGTAGGGGCTGTAGGAACTGAAGCTTTCTTT

j_call: TRBJ2-5
d_call: NA
v_call: TRBV4-1
clone_size: NA
cdr3_aa: CASSQDNTETETQYF
cdr3_nt: TGCGCCAGCAGCCAAGATAACACAGAAACAGAGACCCAGTACTTC

j_call: TRBJ1-5
d_call: NA
v_call: TRBV7-8
clone_size: NA
cdr3_aa: CASSLGGRQPQHF
cdr3_nt: TGTGCCAGCAGCTTAGGAGGGCGTCAGCCCCAGCATTTT

j_call: TRBJ1-2
d_call: TRBD1
v_call: TRBV4-3
clone_size: once
cdr3_aa: CASSQDLSPGGLYGYTF
cdr3_nt: TGCGCCAGCAGCCAAGATTTATCGCCAGGGGGGCTCTATGGCTACACCTTC

j_call: TRBJ2-7
d_call: TRBD1
v_call: TRBV5-4
clone_size: NA
cdr3_aa: CASSSWGQGVNEQYF
cdr3_nt: TGTGCCAGCAGCTCATGGGGACAGGGGGTCAACGAGCAGTACTTC

j_call: TRBJ2-7
d_call: NA
v_call: TRBV14
clone_size: NA
cdr3_aa: CASSRVSEQYF
cdr3_nt: TGTGCCAGCAGCCGTGTCTCCGAGCAGTACTTC

j_call: TRBJ2-5
d_call: NA
v_call: TRBV7-2
clone_size: NA
cdr3_aa: CASSFGGGRETQYF
cdr3_nt: TGTGCCAGCAGCTTTGGAGGGGGCCGGGAGACCCAGTACTTC

j_call: TRBJ2-1
d_call: TRBD2
v_call: TRBV2
clone_size: NA
cdr3_aa: CASNPLAGGDNEQFF
cdr3_nt: TGTGCCAGCAACCCTCTAGCGGGAGGCGACAATGAGCAGTTCTTC